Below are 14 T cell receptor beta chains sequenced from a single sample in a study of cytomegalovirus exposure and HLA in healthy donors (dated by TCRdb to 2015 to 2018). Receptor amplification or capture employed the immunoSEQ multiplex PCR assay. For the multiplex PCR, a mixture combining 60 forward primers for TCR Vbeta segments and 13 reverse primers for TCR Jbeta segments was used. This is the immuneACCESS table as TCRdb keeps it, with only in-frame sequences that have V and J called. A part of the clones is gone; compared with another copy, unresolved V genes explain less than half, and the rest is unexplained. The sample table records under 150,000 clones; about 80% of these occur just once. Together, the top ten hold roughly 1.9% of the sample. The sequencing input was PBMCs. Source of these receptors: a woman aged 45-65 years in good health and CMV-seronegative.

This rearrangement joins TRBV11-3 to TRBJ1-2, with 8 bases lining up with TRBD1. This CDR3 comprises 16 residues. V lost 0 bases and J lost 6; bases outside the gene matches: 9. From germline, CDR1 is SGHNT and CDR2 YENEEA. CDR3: CASSLEFAGGVNGYTF. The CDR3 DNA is TGTGCCAGCAGCTTAGAGTTTGCAGGGGGCGTAAATGGCTACACCTTC.

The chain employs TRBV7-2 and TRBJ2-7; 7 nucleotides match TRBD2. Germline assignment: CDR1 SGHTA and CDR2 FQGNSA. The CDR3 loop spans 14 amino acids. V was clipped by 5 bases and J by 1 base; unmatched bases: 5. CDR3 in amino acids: CASSLTSASYEQYF. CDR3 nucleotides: TGTGCCAGCAGCCTAACTAGCGCATCCTACGAGCAGTACTTC. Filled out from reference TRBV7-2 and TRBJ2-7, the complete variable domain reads GAGVSQSPSNKVTEKGKDVELRCDPISGHTALYWYRQSLGQGLEFLIYFQGNSAPDKSGLPSDRFSAERTGGSVSTLTIQRTQQEDSAVYLCASSLTSASYEQYFGPGTRLTVT.

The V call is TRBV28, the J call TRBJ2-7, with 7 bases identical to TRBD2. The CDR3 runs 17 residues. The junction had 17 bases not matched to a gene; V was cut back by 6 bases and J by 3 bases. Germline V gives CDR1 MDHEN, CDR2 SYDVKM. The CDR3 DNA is TGTGCCAGCAGCTTGGGGGTTTTGCTAGCGGCTAGCTACGAGCAGTACTTC. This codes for CASSLGVLLAASYEQYF.

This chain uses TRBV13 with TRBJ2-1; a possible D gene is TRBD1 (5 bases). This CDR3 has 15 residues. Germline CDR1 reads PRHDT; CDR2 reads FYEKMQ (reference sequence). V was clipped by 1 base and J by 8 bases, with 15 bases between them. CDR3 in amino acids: CASSLAGSPSYEQFF. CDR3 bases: TGTGCCAGCAGCTTAGCAGGGTCTCCCTCATATGAGCAGTTCTTC.

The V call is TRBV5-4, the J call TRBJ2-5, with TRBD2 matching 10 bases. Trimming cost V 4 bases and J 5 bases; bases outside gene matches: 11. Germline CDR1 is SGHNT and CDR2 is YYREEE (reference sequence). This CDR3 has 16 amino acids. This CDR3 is CASSPGGLAAEETQYF. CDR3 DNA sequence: TGTGCCAGCAGCCCCGGCGGACTAGCGGCAGAGGAGACCCAGTACTTC.

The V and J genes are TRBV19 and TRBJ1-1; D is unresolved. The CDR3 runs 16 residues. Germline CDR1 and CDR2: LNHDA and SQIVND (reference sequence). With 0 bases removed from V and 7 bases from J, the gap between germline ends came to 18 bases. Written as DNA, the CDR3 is TGTGCCAGTAGTATAGACCTCCCGGGAAAGCCCGGTGAAGCTTTCTTT. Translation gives CASSIDLPGKPGEAFF.

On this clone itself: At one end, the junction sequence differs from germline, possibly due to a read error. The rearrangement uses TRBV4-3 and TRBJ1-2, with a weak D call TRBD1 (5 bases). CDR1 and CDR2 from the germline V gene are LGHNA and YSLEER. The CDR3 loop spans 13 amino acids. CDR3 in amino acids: CASSQAEGWGYPF. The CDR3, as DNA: TGCGCCAGCAGCCAGGCGGAGGGCTGGGGCTACCCCTTC.

As DNA, the CDR3 is TGCGCCAGCAGCCAAGCGGTTTACGGGACTAGCGGGTTGAATGAGCAGTTCTTC. Protein product: CASSQAVYGTSGLNEQFF. V gene TRBV4-3 combines with J gene TRBJ2-1; 12 bases are shared with TRBD2. This CDR3 has 18 residues. Germline V lookup: CDR1 LGHNA, CDR2 YSLEER. The V gene end was trimmed by 1 base and the J gene end by 7 bases; junction bases not matched to a gene: 11.

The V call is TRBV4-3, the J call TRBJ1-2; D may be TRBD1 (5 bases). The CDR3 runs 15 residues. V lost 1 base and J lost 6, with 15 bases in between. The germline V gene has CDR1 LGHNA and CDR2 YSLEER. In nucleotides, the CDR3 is TGCGCCAGCAGCCAAGGCGGGGACGTTCGGGATGGCTACACCTTC. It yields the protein CASSQGGDVRDGYTF.

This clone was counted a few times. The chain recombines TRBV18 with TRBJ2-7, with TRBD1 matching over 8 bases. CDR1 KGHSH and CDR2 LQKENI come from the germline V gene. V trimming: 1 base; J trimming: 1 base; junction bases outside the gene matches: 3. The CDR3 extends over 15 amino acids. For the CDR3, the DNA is TGTGCCAGCTCACCACAGCAGGGGGCTTCCTACGAGCAGTACTTC. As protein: CASSPQQGASYEQYF.

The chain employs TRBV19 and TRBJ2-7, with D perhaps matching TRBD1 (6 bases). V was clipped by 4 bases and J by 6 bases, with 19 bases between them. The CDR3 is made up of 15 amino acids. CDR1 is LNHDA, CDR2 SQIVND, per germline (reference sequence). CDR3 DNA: TGTGCCAGTAGTACAAGGGGGACATCTACGACCGAGCAGTACTTC. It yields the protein CASSTRGTSTTEQYF.

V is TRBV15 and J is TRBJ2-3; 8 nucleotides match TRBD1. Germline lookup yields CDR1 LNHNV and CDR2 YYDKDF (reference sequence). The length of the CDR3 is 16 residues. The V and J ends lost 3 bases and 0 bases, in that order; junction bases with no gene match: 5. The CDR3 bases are TGTGCCACCAGCAGTCGGGACAGGACGAGCACAGATACGCAGTATTTT. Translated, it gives CATSSRDRTSTDTQYF.

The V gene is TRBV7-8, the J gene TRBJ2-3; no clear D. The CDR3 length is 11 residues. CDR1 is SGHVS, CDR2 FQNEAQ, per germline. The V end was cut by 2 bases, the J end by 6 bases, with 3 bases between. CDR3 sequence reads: CASSLRDTQYF. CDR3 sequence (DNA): TGTGCCAGCAGCTTACGTGATACGCAGTATTTT.

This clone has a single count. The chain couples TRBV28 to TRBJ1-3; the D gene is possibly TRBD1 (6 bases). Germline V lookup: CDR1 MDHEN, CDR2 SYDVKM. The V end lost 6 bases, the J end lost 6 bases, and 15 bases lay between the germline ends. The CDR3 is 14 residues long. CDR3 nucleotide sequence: TGTGCCAGCAGGCCAGGGGTGAACGAAAACACCATATATTTT. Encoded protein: CASRPGVNENTIYF.